These 17 T cell receptor beta chains were sequenced from one sample in a study of beta chain features in type 1 diabetes. The whole isolated RNA underwent reverse transcription, so sequencing captured expressed TCRB transcripts. Some clones are missing from TCRdb's copy, which holds only in-frame ones; the method was immunoSEQ multiplex PCR. The sample consists of hundreds of thousands of clones, 14% of them appearing once. The material sequenced was central memory CD4+ T cells from blood. The receptors here all came from a man aged 25-45 years in good health.

This clone was detected a few times. CDR3 sequence: CASSIGAEQFF. The CDR3 DNA reads TGTGCCAGCAGCATAGGAGCTGAGCAGTTCTTC. This chain connects TRBV6-6 to TRBJ2-1; D gene ambiguous. Germline CDR1 MNHNY, CDR2 SVGAGI (reference sequence). The length of the CDR3 is 11 residues. The V end lost 6 bases, the J end lost 9 bases, and 9 bases lay between the germline ends.

V is TRBV7-2 and J is TRBJ1-2, with no clear D. Germline CDR1 reads SGHTA; CDR2 reads FQGNSA. V shed 5 bases and J shed 6 bases, with 13 bases lying between them. The CDR3 contains 13 residues. The CDR3 bases are TGTGCCAGCAGCCCAGGCAGTGAGGATGGCTACACCTTC. This codes for CASSPGSEDGYTF.

This clone was picked up many times. CDR3 DNA: TGTGCCAGCAGCCAAGTCTCGACCGCTGGGGGCTACACCTTC. This sequence encodes CASSQVSTAGGYTF. The V call is TRBV14, the J call TRBJ1-2; D is unclear. CDR1 and CDR2 from the germline V gene are SGHDN and FVKESK. The V and J ends lost 1 base and 8 bases respectively, with 14 bases between them. The CDR3 length is 14 residues.

In its sample, this clone was seen a few times. The chain is built from TRBV13 and TRBJ2-2, with 7 positions matching TRBD1. Germline values: CDR1 PRHDT, CDR2 FYEKMQ (reference sequence). CDR3 length: 15 residues. V shed 4 bases and J 3 bases; nucleotides not matched to a gene: 5. The CDR3 is CASSSMTGHTGELFF. For the CDR3, the DNA is TGTGCCAGCAGCTCAATGACAGGGCACACCGGGGAGCTGTTTTTT.

To note about this clone: The same CDR3 can be traced to other DNA sequences in this sample. The J gene is TRBJ2-3, the V gene TRBV18; D is ambiguous. Deletions cut 1 base from V and 4 bases from J, with 3 bases between. The germline gives CDR1 KGHSH, CDR2 LQKENI. This CDR3 is built from 12 residues. The CDR3 DNA follows: TGTGCCAGCTCACCACGAGCAGATACGCAGTATTTT. It codes for CASSPRADTQYF.

In regard to this clone: Other DNA variants within this sample encode the same CDR3. The genes are TRBV4-1 and TRBJ2-1; no definite D call. Germline V CDR1 and CDR2: MGHRA, YSYEKL. V was clipped by 3 bases and J by 4 bases, with 1 base between them. The CDR3 runs to 11 residues. The CDR3 nucleotides are TGCGCCAGCAGCCATTACAATGAGCAGTTCTTC. Its translation: CASSHYNEQFF.

The chain recombines TRBV5-1 with TRBJ2-1, with D perhaps assigned TRBD1 or TRBD2 (5 bases each). Trimming shortened V by 4 bases and J by 4 bases, and 15 bases separated the two germline ends. Germline CDR1 and CDR2: SGHRS and YFSETQ. This CDR3 is built from 15 residues. CDR3 in DNA: TGCGCCAGCAGCCCGGCCGTTGGGGGTTACAATGAGCAGTTCTTC. The encoded protein is CASSPAVGGYNEQFF.

The chain joins TRBV5-1 to TRBJ1-6, with D possibly matching TRBD1 (5 bases). Germline loops: CDR1 SGHRS, CDR2 YFSETQ. V was cut by 5 bases and J by 6 bases, with 12 bases left in between. The CDR3 runs 14 residues. In DNA form, the CDR3 reads TGCGCCAGCAGTGTGGGGGAGACTAATTCACCCCTCCACTTT. Encoded protein: CASSVGETNSPLHF.

The table lists this clone with a few counts. V usage is TRBV19 and J usage is TRBJ1-5; D unclear. The CDR3 loop spans 15 amino acids. V lost 5 bases and J 0 bases, leaving 11 bases between the germline ends. The germline CDR1 and CDR2 sequences are LNHDA and SQIVND (reference sequence). The CDR3 reads CASSAVDNSNQPQHF. CDR3 DNA: TGTGCCAGTAGTGCCGTTGACAATAGCAATCAGCCCCAGCATTTT. The full variable domain, with the rest looked up from reference TRBV19 and TRBJ1-5, is DGGITQSPKYLFRKEGQNVTLSCEQNLNHDAMYWYRQDPGQGLRLIYYSQIVNDFQKGDIAEGYSVSREKKESFPLTVTSAQKNPTAFYLCASSAVDNSNQPQHFGDGTRLSIL.

The rearrangement uses TRBV18 and TRBJ1-4; TRBD1 is a possible D gene (6 bases). Germline-derived CDR1 and CDR2 are KGHSH and LQKENI. Trimming took off 5 bases at V and 5 bases at J, with 12 bases between the two ends. CDR3 length equals 14 residues. CDR3 DNA: TGTGCCAGCTCAAACAGGGTCGAAAATGAAAAACTGTTTTTT. Protein: CASSNRVENEKLFF.

The chain has TRBV7-2 and TRBJ1-2, with a tentative D call TRBD1 (5 bases). Trimming took off 3 bases at V and 8 bases at J, with 19 bases between the two ends. The CDR3 extends over 15 amino acids. Germline CDR1 SGHTA, CDR2 FQGNSA. The CDR3: CASSLGMGGVSGYTF. In DNA form, the CDR3 reads TGTGCCAGCAGCTTGGGGATGGGAGGGGTAAGCGGCTACACCTTC.

This clone came up a few times. The V gene is TRBV29-1, the J gene TRBJ2-3; D possibly corresponds to TRBD2 (6 bases). The CDR3 is made up of 10 amino acids. The germline V and J ends were trimmed by 7 bases and 8 bases, with 10 bases remaining between them. In germline, CDR1 is SQVTM, CDR2 ANQGSEA. This chain's CDR3 is CSAGDSTQYF. Here the CDR3 DNA reads TGCAGCGCGGGAGACTCTACGCAGTATTTT.

The CDR3 loop is CASSQDRTSAEQFF. The CDR3 DNA is TGCGCCAGCAGCCAAGACAGGACTAGCGCTGAGCAGTTCTTC. The chain is built from TRBV4-3 and TRBJ2-1; 9 bases fit TRBD2. V lost 0 bases, J lost 9 bases, and 3 bases stayed unmatched. This CDR3 spans 14 amino acids. Germline CDR1 reads LGHNA; CDR2 reads YSLEER.

The sample holds a few counts of this clone. This chain uses TRBV7-2 with TRBJ2-5, with TRBD1 matching over 10 bases. The CDR3 loop spans 16 amino acids. Trimming took 5 bases from V and 4 from J; bases not matched to a gene: 10. Germline V gene lookup returns CDR1 SGHTA and CDR2 FQGNSA. The chain's CDR3 is CASSPQWRTGGETQYF. The CDR3 coding sequence is TGTGCCAGCAGCCCTCAATGGAGGACAGGGGGAGAGACCCAGTACTTC.

The CDR3 loop is CASSLSPGYMNTEAFF. CDR3 DNA: TGCGCCAGCAGCTTGTCGCCAGGCTACATGAACACTGAAGCTTTCTTT. The chain has TRBV5-1 and TRBJ1-1; D is ambiguous. Germline V gives CDR1 SGHRS, CDR2 YFSETQ. V was cut by 1 base and J by 0 bases, with 13 bases left in between. The CDR3 length is 16 residues. Variable domain in full (rest from reference TRBV5-1 and TRBJ1-1): KAGVTQTPRYLIKTRGQQVTLSCSPISGHRSVSWYQQTPGQGLQFLFEYFSETQRNKGNFPGRFSGRQFSNSRSEMNVSTLELGDSALYLCASSLSPGYMNTEAFFGQGTRLTVV.

A few counts support this clone. The chain has TRBV6-6 and TRBJ1-1, with D uncertain. The CDR3 runs to 14 residues. Germline values: CDR1 MNHNY, CDR2 SVGAGI (reference sequence). With 1 base removed from V and 4 bases from J, the gap between germline ends came to 10 bases. The chain's CDR3 is CASSYLGGPTEAFF. The CDR3 DNA follows: TGTGCCAGCAGTTACTTGGGTGGGCCCACTGAAGCTTTCTTT.

Remarks on this clone: Distinct nucleotide sequences in the sample also encode this CDR3. The chain recombines TRBV29-1 with TRBJ1-4; tentatively, D is TRBD1 (5 bases). Trimming took 3 bases from V and 3 from J, leaving 8 bases between them. The CDR3 runs to 13 residues. CDR1 is SQVTM and CDR2 is ANQGSEA in the germline V gene. CDR3 amino acids: CSVDGDSNEKLFF. The CDR3 region has the DNA TGCAGCGTTGACGGGGACTCTAATGAAAAACTGTTTTTT.